This TCR beta chain was observed in a study of blood T cell repertoires in COVID-19. V was cut by 5 bases and J by 0 bases, with 11 bases left in between. The CDR3 sequence is 15 residues long. Germline V lookup: CDR1 SGHVS, CDR2 FQNEAQ. Produced via immunoSEQ multiplex PCR; TCRdb's table is partial and in-frame only. The sample has over 120,000 clones; 87% are singletons. Cohort 3 recovery required two negative PCRs, clearance, or symptom resolution. This TCR derives from a man in his 60s who had recovered from COVID-19. Input material: PBMCs or T cells enriched from blood (not recorded which). J is TRBJ1-5 and V is TRBV7-8; unclear D gene. CDR3 DNA: TGTGCCAGCAGCCCTCAGGTTGATAGCAATCAGCCCCAGCATTTT. Protein sequence: CASSPQVDSNQPQHF.